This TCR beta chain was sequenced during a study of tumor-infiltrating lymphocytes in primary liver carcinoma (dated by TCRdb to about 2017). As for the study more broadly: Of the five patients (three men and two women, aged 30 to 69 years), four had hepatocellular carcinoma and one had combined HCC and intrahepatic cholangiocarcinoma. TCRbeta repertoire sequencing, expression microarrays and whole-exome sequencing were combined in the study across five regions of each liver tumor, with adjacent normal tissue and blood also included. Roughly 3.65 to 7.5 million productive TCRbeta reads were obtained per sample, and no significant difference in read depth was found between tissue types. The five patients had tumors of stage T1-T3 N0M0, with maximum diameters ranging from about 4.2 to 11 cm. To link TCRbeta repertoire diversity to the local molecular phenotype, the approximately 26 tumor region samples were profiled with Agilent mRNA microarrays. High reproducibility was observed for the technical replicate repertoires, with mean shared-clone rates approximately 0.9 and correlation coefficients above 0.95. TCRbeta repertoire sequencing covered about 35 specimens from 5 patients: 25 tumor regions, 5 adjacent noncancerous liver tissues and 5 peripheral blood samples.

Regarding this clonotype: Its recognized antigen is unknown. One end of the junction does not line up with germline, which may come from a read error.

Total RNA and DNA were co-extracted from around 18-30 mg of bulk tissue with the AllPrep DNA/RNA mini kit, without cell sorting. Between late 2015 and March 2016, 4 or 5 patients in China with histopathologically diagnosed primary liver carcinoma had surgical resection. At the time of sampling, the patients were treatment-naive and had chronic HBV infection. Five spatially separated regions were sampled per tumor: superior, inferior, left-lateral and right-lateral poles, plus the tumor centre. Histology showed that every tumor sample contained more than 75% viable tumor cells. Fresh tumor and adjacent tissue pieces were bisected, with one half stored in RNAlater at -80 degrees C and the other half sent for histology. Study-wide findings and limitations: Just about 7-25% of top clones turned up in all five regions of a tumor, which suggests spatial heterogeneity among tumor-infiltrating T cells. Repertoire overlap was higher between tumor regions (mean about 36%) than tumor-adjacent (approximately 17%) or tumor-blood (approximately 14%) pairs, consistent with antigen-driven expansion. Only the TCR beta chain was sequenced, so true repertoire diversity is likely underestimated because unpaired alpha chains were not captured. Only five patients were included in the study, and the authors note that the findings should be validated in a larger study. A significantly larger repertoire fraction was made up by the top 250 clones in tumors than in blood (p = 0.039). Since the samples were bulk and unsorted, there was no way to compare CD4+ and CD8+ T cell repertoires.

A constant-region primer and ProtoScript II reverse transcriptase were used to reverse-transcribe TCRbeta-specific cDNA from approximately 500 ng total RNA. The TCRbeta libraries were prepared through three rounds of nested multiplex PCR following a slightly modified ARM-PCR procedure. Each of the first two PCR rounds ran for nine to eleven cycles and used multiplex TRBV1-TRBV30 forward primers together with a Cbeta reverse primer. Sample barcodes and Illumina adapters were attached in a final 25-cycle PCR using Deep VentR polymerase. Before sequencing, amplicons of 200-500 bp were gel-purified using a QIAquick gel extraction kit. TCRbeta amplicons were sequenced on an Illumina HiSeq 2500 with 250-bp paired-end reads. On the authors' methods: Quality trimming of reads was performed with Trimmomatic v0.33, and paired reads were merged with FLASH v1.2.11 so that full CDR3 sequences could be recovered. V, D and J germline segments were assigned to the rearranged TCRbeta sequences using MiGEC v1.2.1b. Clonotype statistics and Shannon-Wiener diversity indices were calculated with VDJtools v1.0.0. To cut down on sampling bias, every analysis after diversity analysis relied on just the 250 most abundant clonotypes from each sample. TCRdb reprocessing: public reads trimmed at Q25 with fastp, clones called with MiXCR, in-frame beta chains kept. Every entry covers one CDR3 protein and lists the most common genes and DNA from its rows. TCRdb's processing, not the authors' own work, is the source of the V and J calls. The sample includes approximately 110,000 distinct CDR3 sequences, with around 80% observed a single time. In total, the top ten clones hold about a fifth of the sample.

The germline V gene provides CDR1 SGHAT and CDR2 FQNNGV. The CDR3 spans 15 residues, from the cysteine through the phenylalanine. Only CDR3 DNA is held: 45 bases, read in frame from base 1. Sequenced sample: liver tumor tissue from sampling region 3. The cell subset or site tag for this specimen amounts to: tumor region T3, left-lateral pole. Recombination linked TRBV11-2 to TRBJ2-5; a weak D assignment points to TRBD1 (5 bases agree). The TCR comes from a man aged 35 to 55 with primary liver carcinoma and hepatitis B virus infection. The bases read TGTGCCAACAGCTTAGGGGCTACCAGACAAGAGACCCAGTACTTC. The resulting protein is CANSLGATRQETQYF.